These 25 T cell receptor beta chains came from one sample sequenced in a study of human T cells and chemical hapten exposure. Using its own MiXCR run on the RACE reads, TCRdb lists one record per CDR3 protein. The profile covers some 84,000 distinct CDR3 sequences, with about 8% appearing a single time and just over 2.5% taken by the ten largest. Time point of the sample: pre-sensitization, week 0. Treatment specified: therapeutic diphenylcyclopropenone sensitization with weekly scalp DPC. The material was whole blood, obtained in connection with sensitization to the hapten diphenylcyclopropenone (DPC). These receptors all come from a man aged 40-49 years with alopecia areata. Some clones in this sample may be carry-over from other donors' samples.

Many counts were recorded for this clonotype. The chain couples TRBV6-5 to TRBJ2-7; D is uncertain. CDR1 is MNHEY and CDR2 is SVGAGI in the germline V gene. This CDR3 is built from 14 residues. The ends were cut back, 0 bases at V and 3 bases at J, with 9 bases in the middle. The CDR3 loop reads CASSYSRQVYEQYV. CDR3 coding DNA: TGTGCCAGCAGTTACTCGAGACAAGTCTACGAGCAGTACGTC.

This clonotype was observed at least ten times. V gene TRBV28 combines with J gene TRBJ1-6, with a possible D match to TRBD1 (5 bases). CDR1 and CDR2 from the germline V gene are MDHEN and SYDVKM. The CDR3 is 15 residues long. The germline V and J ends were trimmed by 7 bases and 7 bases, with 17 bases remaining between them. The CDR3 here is CASTPSAGSNSPLHF. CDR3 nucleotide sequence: TGTGCCAGCACCCCCTCGGCAGGGAGCAATTCACCCCTCCACTTT.

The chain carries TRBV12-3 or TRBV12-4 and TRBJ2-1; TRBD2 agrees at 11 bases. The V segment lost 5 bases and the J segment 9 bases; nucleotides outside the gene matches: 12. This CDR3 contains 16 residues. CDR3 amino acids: CASSRTSGSVRAEQFF. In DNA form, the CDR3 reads TGTGCCAGCAGTCGTACTAGCGGGAGCGTCCGGGCTGAGCAGTTCTTC.

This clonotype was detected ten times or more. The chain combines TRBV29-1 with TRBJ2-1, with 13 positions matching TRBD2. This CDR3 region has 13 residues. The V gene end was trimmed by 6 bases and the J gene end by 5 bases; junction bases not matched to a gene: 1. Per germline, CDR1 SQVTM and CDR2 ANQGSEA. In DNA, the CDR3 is TGCAGCGTCGGGACTAGCGGGAACAATGAGCAGTTCTTC. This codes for CSVGTSGNNEQFF.

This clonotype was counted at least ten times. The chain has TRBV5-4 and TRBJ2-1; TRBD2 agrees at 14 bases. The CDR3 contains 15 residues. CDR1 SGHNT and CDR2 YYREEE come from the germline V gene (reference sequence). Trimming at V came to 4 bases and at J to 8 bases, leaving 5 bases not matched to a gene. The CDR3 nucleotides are TGTGCCAGCAGCCGTCCGGGACTAGCGGGAGATGAGCAGTTCTTC. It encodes CASSRPGLAGDEQFF.

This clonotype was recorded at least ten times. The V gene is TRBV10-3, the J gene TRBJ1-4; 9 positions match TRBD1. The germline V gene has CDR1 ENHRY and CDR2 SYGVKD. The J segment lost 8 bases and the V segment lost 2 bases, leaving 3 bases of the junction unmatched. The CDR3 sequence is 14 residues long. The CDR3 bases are TGTGCCATCAGTGAGATGGGGACAGGGGAAAAACTGTTTTTT. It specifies CAISEMGTGEKLFF.

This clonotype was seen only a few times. The DNA of the CDR3 is TGTGCCAGCAGCTTCTCTAGCGGGGGAATCACAGATACGCAGTATTTT. This translates into CASSFSSGGITDTQYF. V is TRBV7-2 and J is TRBJ2-3; 10 bases fit TRBD2. The length of the CDR3 is 16 residues. J lost 2 bases, V lost 3 bases, and 5 bases had no gene match. Germline V lookup: CDR1 SGHTA, CDR2 FQGNSA. The entire variable domain, with the rest obtained from reference TRBV7-2 and TRBJ2-3, is as follows: GAGVSQSPSNKVTEKGKDVELRCDPISGHTALYWYRQSLGQGLEFLIYFQGNSAPDKSGLPSDRFSAERTGGSVSTLTIQRTQQEDSAVYLCASSFSSGGITDTQYFGPGTRLTVL.

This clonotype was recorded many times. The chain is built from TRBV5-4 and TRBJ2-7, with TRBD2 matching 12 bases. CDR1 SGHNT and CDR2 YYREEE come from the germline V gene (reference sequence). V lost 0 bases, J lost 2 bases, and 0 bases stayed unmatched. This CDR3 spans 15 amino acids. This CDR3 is CASSLGTSGTYEQYF. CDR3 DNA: TGTGCCAGCAGCTTGGGGACTAGCGGGACCTACGAGCAGTACTTC. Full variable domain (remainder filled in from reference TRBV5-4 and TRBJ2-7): ETGVTQSPTHLIKTRGQQVTLRCSSQSGHNTVSWYQQALGQGPQFIFQYYREEENGRGNFPPRFSGLQFPNYSSELNVNALELDDSALYLCASSLGTSGTYEQYFGPGTRLTVT.

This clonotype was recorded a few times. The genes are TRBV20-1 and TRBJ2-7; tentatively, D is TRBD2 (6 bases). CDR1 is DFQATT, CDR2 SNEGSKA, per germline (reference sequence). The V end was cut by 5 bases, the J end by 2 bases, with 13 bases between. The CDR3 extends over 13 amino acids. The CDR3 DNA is TGCAGTGCTCCATGGCGGGAAGCCTACGAGCAGTACTTC. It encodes CSAPWREAYEQYF.

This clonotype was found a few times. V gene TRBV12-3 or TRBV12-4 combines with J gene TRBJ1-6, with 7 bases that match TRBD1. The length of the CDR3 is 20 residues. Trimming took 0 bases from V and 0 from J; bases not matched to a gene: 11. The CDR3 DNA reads TGTGCCAGCAGTTTAGCGAGGAACAGGGGCCCGAGCTCCTATAATTCACCCCTCCACTTT. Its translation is CASSLARNRGPSSYNSPLHF.

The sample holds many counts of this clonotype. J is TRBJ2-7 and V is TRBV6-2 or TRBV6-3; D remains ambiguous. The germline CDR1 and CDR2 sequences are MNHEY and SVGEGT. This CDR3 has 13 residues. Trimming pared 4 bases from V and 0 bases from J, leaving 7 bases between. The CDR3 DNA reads TGTGCCAGCAGTTCGCCGGGCTCCTACGAGCAGTACGTC. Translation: CASSSPGSYEQYV.

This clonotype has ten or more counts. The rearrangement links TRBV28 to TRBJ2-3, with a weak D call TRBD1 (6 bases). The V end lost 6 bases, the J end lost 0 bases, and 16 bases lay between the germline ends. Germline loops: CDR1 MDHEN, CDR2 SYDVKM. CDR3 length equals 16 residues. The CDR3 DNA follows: TGTGCCAGCAGAACAGGACAGCGCTCTAGCACAGATACGCAGTATTTT. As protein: CASRTGQRSSTDTQYF.

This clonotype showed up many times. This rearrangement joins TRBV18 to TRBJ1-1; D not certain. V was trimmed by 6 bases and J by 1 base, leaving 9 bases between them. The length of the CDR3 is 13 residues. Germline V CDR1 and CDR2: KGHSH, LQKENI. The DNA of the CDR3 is TGTGCCAGCTCCCGAGGCAGGAACACTGAAGCTTTCTTT. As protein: CASSRGRNTEAFF.

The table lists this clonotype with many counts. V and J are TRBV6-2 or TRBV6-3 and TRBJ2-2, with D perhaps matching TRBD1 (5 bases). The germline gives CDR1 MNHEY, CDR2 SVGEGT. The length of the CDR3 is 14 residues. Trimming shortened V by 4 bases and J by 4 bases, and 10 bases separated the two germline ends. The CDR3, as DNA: TGTGCCAGCAGTTCCGGACAAGGCACCGGGGAGCTGTTTTTT. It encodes CASSSGQGTGELFF.

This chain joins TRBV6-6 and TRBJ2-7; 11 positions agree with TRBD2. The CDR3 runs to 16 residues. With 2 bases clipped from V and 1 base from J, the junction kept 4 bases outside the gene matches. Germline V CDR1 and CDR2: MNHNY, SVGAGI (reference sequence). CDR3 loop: CASSYIRTSGSYEQYV. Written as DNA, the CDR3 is TGTGCCAGCAGTTACATAAGGACTAGCGGGTCCTACGAGCAGTACGTC.

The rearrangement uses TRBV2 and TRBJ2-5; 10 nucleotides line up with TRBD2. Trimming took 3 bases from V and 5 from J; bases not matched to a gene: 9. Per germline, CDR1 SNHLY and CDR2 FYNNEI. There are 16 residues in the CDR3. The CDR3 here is CASSDPGGLAYETQYF. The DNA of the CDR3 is TGTGCCAGCAGTGATCCCGGGGGACTAGCGTACGAGACCCAGTACTTC.

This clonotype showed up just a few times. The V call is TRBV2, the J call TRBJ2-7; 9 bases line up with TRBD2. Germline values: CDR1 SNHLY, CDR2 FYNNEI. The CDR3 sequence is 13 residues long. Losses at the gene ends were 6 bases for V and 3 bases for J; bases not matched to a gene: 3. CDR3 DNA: TGTGCCAGCAGGACTAGCGGCCTCTACGAGCAGTACTTC. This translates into CASRTSGLYEQYF.

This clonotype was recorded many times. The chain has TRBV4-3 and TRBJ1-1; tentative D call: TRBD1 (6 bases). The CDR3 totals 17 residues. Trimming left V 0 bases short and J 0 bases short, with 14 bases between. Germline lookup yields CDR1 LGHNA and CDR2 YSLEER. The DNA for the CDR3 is TGCGCCAGCAGCCAAGAAGAACAGGGTCGTCTGAACACTGAAGCTTTCTTT. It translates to CASSQEEQGRLNTEAFF.

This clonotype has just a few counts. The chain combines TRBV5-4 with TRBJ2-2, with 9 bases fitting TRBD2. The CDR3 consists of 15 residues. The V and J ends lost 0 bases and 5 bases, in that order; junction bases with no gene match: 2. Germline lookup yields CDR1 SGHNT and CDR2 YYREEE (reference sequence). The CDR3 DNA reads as TGTGCCAGCAGCTTGGGACTAGCGGTGACCGGGGAGCTGTTTTTT. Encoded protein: CASSLGLAVTGELFF.

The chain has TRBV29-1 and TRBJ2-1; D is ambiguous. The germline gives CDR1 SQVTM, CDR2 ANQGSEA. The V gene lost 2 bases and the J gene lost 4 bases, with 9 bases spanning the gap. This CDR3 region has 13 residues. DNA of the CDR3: TGCAGCGTTGAACTTGGTTCTTACAATGAGCAGTTCTTC. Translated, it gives CSVELGSYNEQFF.

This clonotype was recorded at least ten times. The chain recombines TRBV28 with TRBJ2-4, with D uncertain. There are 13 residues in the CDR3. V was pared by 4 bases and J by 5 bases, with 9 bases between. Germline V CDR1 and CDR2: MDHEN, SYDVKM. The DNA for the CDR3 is TGTGCCAGCAGTTCTCACACGGAAAACATTCAGTACTTC. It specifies CASSSHTENIQYF.

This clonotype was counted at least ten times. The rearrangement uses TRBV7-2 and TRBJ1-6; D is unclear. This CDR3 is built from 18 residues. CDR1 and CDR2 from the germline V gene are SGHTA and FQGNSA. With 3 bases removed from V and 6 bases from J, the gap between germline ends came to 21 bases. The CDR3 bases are TGTGCCAGCAGCTTGTATAGACCGGGGTTAATTCCTAATTCACCCCTCCACTTT. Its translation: CASSLYRPGLIPNSPLHF. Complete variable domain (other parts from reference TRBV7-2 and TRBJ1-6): GAGVSQSPSNKVTEKGKDVELRCDPISGHTALYWYRQSLGQGLEFLIYFQGNSAPDKSGLPSDRFSAERTGGSVSTLTIQRTQQEDSAVYLCASSLYRPGLIPNSPLHFGNGTRLTVT.

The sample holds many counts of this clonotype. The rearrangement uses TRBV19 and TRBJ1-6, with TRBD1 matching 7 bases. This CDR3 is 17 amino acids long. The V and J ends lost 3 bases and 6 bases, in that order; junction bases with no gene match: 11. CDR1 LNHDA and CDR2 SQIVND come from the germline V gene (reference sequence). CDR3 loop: CASSILTPGTANSPLHF. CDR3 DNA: TGTGCCAGTAGTATCCTTACCCCCGGGACAGCTAATTCACCCCTCCACTTT.

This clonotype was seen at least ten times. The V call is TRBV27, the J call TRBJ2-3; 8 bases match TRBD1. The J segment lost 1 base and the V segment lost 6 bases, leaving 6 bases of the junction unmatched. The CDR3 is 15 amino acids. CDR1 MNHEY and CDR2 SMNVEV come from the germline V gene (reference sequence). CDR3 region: CASSSGQGRTDTQYF. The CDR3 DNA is TGTGCCAGCAGCAGCGGACAGGGACGCACAGATACGCAGTATTTT.

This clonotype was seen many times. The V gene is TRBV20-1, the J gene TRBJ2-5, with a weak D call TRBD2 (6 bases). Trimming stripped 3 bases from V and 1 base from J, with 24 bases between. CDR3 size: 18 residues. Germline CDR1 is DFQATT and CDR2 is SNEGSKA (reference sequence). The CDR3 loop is CSASPSGGSWNLQETQYF. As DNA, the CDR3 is TGCAGTGCTAGTCCCTCTGGAGGGAGTTGGAACCTCCAAGAGACCCAGTACTTC.